These 3 T cell receptor beta chains share one sample of origin, sequenced in a study of human T cells and chemical hapten exposure. TCRdb analysed the RACE reads with MiXCR anew, one entry per CDR3 protein. The sample gives 79,000 or so distinct CDR3 sequences, under 13% of which show up once; under 1.5% is in the top ten. As to time point: patch test 1, 2 weeks after DPC sensitization. The treatment denotes: therapeutic diphenylcyclopropenone sensitization with weekly scalp DPC. The starting material was whole blood, obtained in connection with sensitization to the hapten diphenylcyclopropenone (DPC). The source of these receptors is a woman between 45 and 65 years old with alopecia areata. Some clones in this sample may be carry-over from other donors' samples.

V and J are TRBV2 and TRBJ2-5; D unresolved. The CDR3 contains 14 residues. Trimming left V 1 base short and J 5 bases short, with 11 bases between. Germline CDR1 SNHLY, CDR2 FYNNEI. Here the CDR3 DNA reads TGTGCCAGCAGTGAAGGGAGAGCCGTCGAGACCCAGTACTTC. This sequence encodes CASSEGRAVETQYF.

This clonotype was seen a few times. The CDR3 loop reads CASSIFQPQHF. The CDR3 DNA is TGTGCCAGTAGTATTTTTCAGCCCCAGCATTTT. The chain joins TRBV19 to TRBJ1-5; D is ambiguous. Germline lookup yields CDR1 LNHDA and CDR2 SQIVND (reference sequence). The CDR3 is 11 amino acids. V lost 3 bases to trimming and J lost 6 bases, with 3 bases between them.

This clonotype was picked up a small number of times. This chain links TRBV9 with TRBJ1-3, with 9 bases lining up with TRBD1. Germline CDR1 is SGDLS and CDR2 is YYNGEE. The CDR3 spans 16 residues. V was clipped by 4 bases and J by 4 bases; unmatched bases: 9. The CDR3 spells CASSPLQGALGNTIYF. As DNA, the CDR3 is TGTGCCAGCAGCCCACTACAGGGGGCGTTAGGAAACACCATATATTTT. The complete variable domain, with remaining parts taken from reference TRBV9 and TRBJ1-3, reads DSGVTQTPKHLITATGQRVTLRCSPRSGDLSVYWYQQSLDQGLQFLIQYYNGEERAKGNILERFSAQQFPDLHSELNLSSLELGDSALYFCASSPLQGALGNTIYFGEGSWLTVV.